Below are 20 T cell receptor beta chains sequenced from a single sample in a study of T cell responses to AZD1222 COVID-19 vaccine. Data came from immunoSEQ multiplex PCR; TCRdb stores just in-frame clones and leaves some out. Of tens of thousands of clones listed, around nine tenths are singletons. This material consisted of peripheral blood, taken on day 0 of MenACWY control vaccination. Receptor source: an adult in good health.

The chain links TRBV7-9 to TRBJ1-5; perhaps TRBD1 as D (6 bases). Trimming took off 1 base at V and 4 bases at J, with 11 bases between the two ends. The CDR3 is made up of 15 amino acids. Germline V gene sequence: CDR1 SEHNR, CDR2 FQNEAQ (reference sequence). The CDR3 protein is CASSLEAGANQPQHF. CDR3 in DNA: TGTGCCAGCAGCTTAGAGGCAGGGGCAAATCAGCCCCAGCATTTT.

The genes are TRBV5-4 and TRBJ2-3; D is uncertain. The CDR3 totals 15 residues. Germline V gene lookup returns CDR1 SGHNT and CDR2 YYREEE (reference sequence). V lost 1 base and J lost 5, with 14 bases in between. In nucleotides, the CDR3 is TGTGCCAGCAGCTTGCATGGCGTCCCGGGAGATACGCAGTATTTT. Protein product: CASSLHGVPGDTQYF.

The chain carries TRBV5-1 and TRBJ1-1, with D possibly being TRBD1 (5 bases). The CDR3 length is 14 residues. The germline CDR1 and CDR2 sequences are SGHRS and YFSETQ. V was trimmed by 1 base and J by 1 base, leaving 8 bases between them. This CDR3 reads CASSLTGGNTEAFF. The CDR3 bases are TGCGCCAGCAGCTTGACAGGAGGGAACACTGAAGCTTTCTTT. The variable domain in full, with the rest retrieved from reference TRBV5-1 and TRBJ1-1, is KAGVTQTPRYLIKTRGQQVTLSCSPISGHRSVSWYQQTPGQGLQFLFEYFSETQRNKGNFPGRFSGRQFSNSRSEMNVSTLELGDSALYLCASSLTGGNTEAFFGQGTRLTVV.

This clone occurred once. The genes are TRBV20-1 and TRBJ1-3; D call uncertain. The V end was cut by 3 bases, the J end by 4 bases, with 4 bases between. Germline V gene sequence: CDR1 DFQATT, CDR2 SNEGSKA (reference sequence). This CDR3 comprises 11 residues. For the CDR3, the DNA is TGCAGTGCTAGTTTGGGAAACACCATATATTTT. Translation gives CSASLGNTIYF.

This chain uses TRBV25-1 with TRBJ2-7; the D gene is possibly TRBD2 (5 bases). The germline CDR1 and CDR2 sequences are MGHDK and SYGVNS. Trimming removed 0 bases from V and 4 bases from J, with 13 bases in between. This CDR3 is 15 amino acids long. The CDR3 DNA follows: TGTGCCAGCAGTGAATATCGAGTAGGGAGATACGAGCAGTACTTC. Residues: CASSEYRVGRYEQYF.

The chain is built from TRBV28 and TRBJ2-1; D is ambiguous. The CDR3 contains 13 residues. Germline values: CDR1 MDHEN, CDR2 SYDVKM. The germline V and J ends were trimmed by 5 bases and 0 bases, with 5 bases remaining between them. The CDR3, as DNA: TGTGCCAGCAGTGGCATCTCCTACAATGAGCAGTTCTTC. This gives the protein CASSGISYNEQFF. Together with reference TRBV28 and TRBJ2-1, the CDR3 gives the full variable domain: DVKVTQSSRYLVKRTGEKVFLECVQDMDHENMFWYRQDPGLGLRLIYFSYDVKMKEKGDIPEGYSVSREKKERFSLILESASTNQTSMYLCASSGISYNEQFFGPGTRLTVL.

This CDR3 reads CASSLPLEGSGVISTDTQYF. The CDR3 nucleotides are TGTGCCAGCAGTTTACCCCTTGAGGGTAGCGGGGTGATTAGCACAGATACGCAGTATTTT. This rearrangement joins TRBV6-2 or TRBV6-3 to TRBJ2-3, with TRBD2 matching over 8 bases. V gave up 4 bases and J gave up 0 bases; unmatched junction bases: 18. The germline V gene has CDR1 MNHEY and CDR2 SVGEGT. The CDR3 covers 20 residues.

The chain combines TRBV19 with TRBJ1-5; no reliable D call. Per the germline V gene, CDR1 is LNHDA and CDR2 is SQIVND (reference sequence). CDR3 length: 14 residues. V dropped 6 bases and J dropped 5 bases, with 14 bases sitting between them. The CDR3 region is CASSVKRVDQPQHF. CDR3 nucleotides: TGTGCCAGTAGCGTTAAGAGGGTTGATCAGCCCCAGCATTTT.

The chain is built from TRBV2 and TRBJ1-6; TRBD1 matches at 10 bases. J lost 9 bases, V lost 2 bases, and 4 bases had no gene match. Germline-derived CDR1 and CDR2 are SNHLY and FYNNEI. This CDR3 has 15 amino acids. In DNA, the CDR3 is TGTGCCAGCAGTGAATTTGGGACAGGGGCTTCACCCCTCCACTTT. It translates to CASSEFGTGASPLHF. The full variable domain, its missing parts supplied by reference TRBV2 and TRBJ1-6, is EPEVTQTPSHQVTQMGQEVILRCVPISNHLYFYWYRQILGQKVEFLVSFYNNEISEKSEIFDDQFSVERPDGSNFTLKIRSTKLEDSAMYFCASSEFGTGASPLHFGNGTRLTVT.

J is TRBJ1-2 and V is TRBV19; possibly TRBD1 for D (6 bases). From germline, CDR1 is LNHDA and CDR2 SQIVND (reference sequence). Trimming took off 11 bases at V and 8 bases at J, with 21 bases between the two ends. CDR3 length: 13 residues. For the CDR3, the DNA is TGTGCCGTTAAGCACAGGGTGGGGGGAGGCTACACCTTC. This translates into CAVKHRVGGGYTF.

This clone was observed once. The J gene is TRBJ1-2, the V gene TRBV12-3 or TRBV12-4; the D is unclear. The V end lost 3 bases, the J end lost 7 bases, and 12 bases lay between the germline ends. CDR3 length equals 13 residues. CDR3 nucleotides: TGTGCCAGCAGTTTCGATGGCAGAGGTGGCTACACCTTC. Amino acid sequence: CASSFDGRGGYTF.

Regarding this clone: The identical CDR3 is also encoded by other nucleotide sequences in the sample. The rearrangement links TRBV12-3 or TRBV12-4 to TRBJ2-7; D is perhaps TRBD1 (5 bases). The ends were cut back, 1 base at V and 4 bases at J, with 8 bases in the middle. This CDR3 has 13 residues. Here the CDR3 reads CASSLVQGYEQYF. Written as DNA, the CDR3 is TGTGCCAGCAGTTTAGTCCAGGGATACGAGCAGTACTTC.

The chain employs TRBV4-1 and TRBJ2-2; 8 bases fit TRBD1. There are 17 residues in the CDR3. V was clipped by 0 bases and J by 1 base; unmatched bases: 4. CDR1 and CDR2 from the germline V gene are MGHRA and YSYEKL. The CDR3 loop reads CASSQEGGTGNTGELFF. CDR3 nucleotides: TGCGCCAGCAGCCAAGAGGGCGGGACAGGGAACACCGGGGAGCTGTTTTTT.

A word on this clone: At one of its ends the junction is not consistent with the germline gene, which may arise from a read error. CDR3 region: CAIRDNGYEQYF. Here the CDR3 DNA reads TGTGCCATCCGGGACAACGGGTACGAACAGTACTTC. The chain links TRBV6-6 to TRBJ2-7, with a weak D call TRBD1 (6 bases). CDR3 length equals 12 residues. The germline CDR1 and CDR2 sequences are MNHNY and SVGAGI (reference sequence).

The J gene is TRBJ2-7, the V gene TRBV28; possible D gene TRBD1, 6 bases. The CDR3 spans 13 residues. Germline-derived CDR1 and CDR2 are MDHEN and SYDVKM. With 1 base removed from V and 5 bases from J, the gap between germline ends came to 9 bases. In DNA, the CDR3 is TGTGCCAGCAGTTTATTGGGGGCCCACGAGCAGTACTTC. Its translation is CASSLLGAHEQYF.

The chain uses TRBV3-1 (or the pseudogene TRBV3-2) and TRBJ1-4, with D tentatively TRBD1 (6 bases). V lost 3 bases and J 5 bases, leaving 10 bases between the germline ends. The CDR3 length is 14 residues. Germline-derived CDR1 and CDR2 are LGHDT and YNNKEL (reference sequence). CDR3 nucleotides: TGTGCCAGCAGCCAGCGAGGGGGGAATGAAAAACTGTTTTTT. Protein sequence: CASSQRGGNEKLFF.

The rearrangement uses TRBV3-1 (or the pseudogene TRBV3-2) and TRBJ1-2; the D gene is possibly TRBD1 (5 bases). CDR3 length equals 15 residues. Germline V gives CDR1 LGHDT, CDR2 YNNKEL (reference sequence). V gave up 4 bases and J gave up 6 bases, with 18 bases separating them. CDR3 loop: CASSPLGGTADGYTF. Written as DNA, the CDR3 is TGTGCCAGCAGCCCCCTTGGGGGGACCGCTGATGGCTACACCTTC.

The rearrangement links TRBV24-1 to TRBJ1-2; the match to TRBD1 covers 8 bases. J lost 3 bases, V lost 6 bases, and 14 bases had no gene match. Germline V gene lookup returns CDR1 KGHDR and CDR2 SFDVKD. The CDR3 loop spans 17 amino acids. The CDR3: CATSHRDRKSGHYGYTF. The CDR3 DNA reads as TGTGCCACCAGTCACCGGGACAGGAAGTCTGGGCACTATGGCTACACCTTC.

V is TRBV19 and J is TRBJ1-1; D remains ambiguous. This CDR3 comprises 13 residues. Germline V gene data show CDR1 as LNHDA and CDR2 as SQIVND (reference sequence). V was clipped by 1 base and J by 4 bases, with 7 bases between them. CDR3 bases: TGTGCCAGTAGTATAGGTCTTGGCACTGAAGCTTTCTTT. Its protein is CASSIGLGTEAFF.

The chain joins TRBV7-2 to TRBJ1-2; D is perhaps TRBD1 (5 bases). V was trimmed by 2 bases and J by 8 bases, leaving 9 bases between them. There are 12 residues in the CDR3. Germline V gene sequence: CDR1 SGHTA, CDR2 FQGNSA. The chain's CDR3 is CASSLMGDGYTF. CDR3 DNA sequence: TGTGCCAGCAGCTTAATGGGGGACGGCTACACCTTC. The full variable domain, completed using reference TRBV7-2 and TRBJ1-2, is GAGVSQSPSNKVTEKGKDVELRCDPISGHTALYWYRQSLGQGLEFLIYFQGNSAPDKSGLPSDRFSAERTGGSVSTLTIQRTQQEDSAVYLCASSLMGDGYTFGSGTRLTVV.